The 24 T cell receptor beta chains below come from one sample, sequenced in a study of lymphopenia after photon versus proton radiotherapy. Profiled with immunoSEQ multiplex PCR; TCRdb holds only in-frame clones, not every one. The sample consists of 7,000 to 8,500 clones, around 94% of them appearing once. The material was peripheral blood, obtained from a patient treated with photon-based radiotherapy. All receptors come from a woman between 50 and 59 years old with cholangiocarcinoma.

The gene calls are TRBV7-8 and TRBJ1-1, with a weak D call TRBD1 (5 bases). The CDR3 is made up of 14 amino acids. CDR1 is SGHVS, CDR2 FQNEAQ, per germline. V lost 4 bases to trimming and J lost 1 base, with 10 bases between them. The CDR3 loop reads CASSWDRENTEAFF. As DNA, the CDR3 is TGTGCCAGCAGCTGGGACCGGGAGAACACTGAAGCTTTCTTT. The full variable domain, its missing parts supplied by reference TRBV7-8 and TRBJ1-1, is GAGVSQSPRYKVAKRGQDVALRCDPISGHVSLFWYQQALGQGPEFLTYFQNEAQLDKSGLPSDRFFAERPEGSVSTLKIQRTQQEDSAVYLCASSWDRENTEAFFGQGTRLTVV.

The V gene is TRBV2, the J gene TRBJ2-3; possibly TRBD1 for D (5 bases). Trimming took off 3 bases at V and 1 base at J, with 23 bases between the two ends. This CDR3 has 19 residues. Germline CDR1 SNHLY, CDR2 FYNNEI. The CDR3 sequence: CASSEQPGASLRGTDTQYF. DNA for the CDR3: TGTGCCAGCAGTGAGCAACCTGGGGCCAGTTTACGGGGCACAGATACGCAGTATTTT.

The chain employs TRBV6-5 and TRBJ1-2, with D unclear. Germline assignment: CDR1 MNHEY and CDR2 SVGAGI. The V gene lost 7 bases and the J gene lost 6 bases, with 18 bases spanning the gap. The CDR3 totals 14 residues. The CDR3 reads CASKEGFLTDGYTF. The CDR3 coding sequence is TGTGCCAGCAAGGAAGGGTTTCTCACCGATGGCTACACCTTC.

V gene TRBV30 combines with J gene TRBJ1-2; TRBD1 aligns across 7 bases. Trimming removed 2 bases from V and 8 bases from J; junction bases left unmatched: 11. Germline V lookup: CDR1 GTSNPN, CDR2 SVGIG (reference sequence). CDR3 length: 14 amino acids. The CDR3 DNA follows: TGTGCCTGGAGTCGGACAGGATCGGGTAGGGGCTACACCTTC. Encoded protein: CAWSRTGSGRGYTF.

The CDR3 DNA sequence: TGCGCCAGCAGCTTGGCTATCGGCAGGGGAGGGGATGAGCAGTTCTTC. Its protein is CASSLAIGRGGDEQFF. The V gene is TRBV5-1, the J gene TRBJ2-1; perhaps TRBD2 as D (7 bases). The CDR3 extends over 16 amino acids. Germline loops: CDR1 SGHRS, CDR2 YFSETQ. V was shortened by 0 bases and J by 8 bases, with 18 bases between the two germline ends.

CDR3 nucleotides: TGTGCCAGCAGCTTGCAGACGAATCAGCCCCAGCATTTT. Amino acids: CASSLQTNQPQHF. This sequence joins TRBV7-2 and TRBJ1-5; D call uncertain. Trimming cost V 3 bases and J 4 bases, with 7 bases left between them. CDR3 length equals 13 residues. Per the germline V gene, CDR1 is SGHTA and CDR2 is FQGNSA.

The chain couples TRBV5-1 to TRBJ1-1; D ambiguous. Germline values: CDR1 SGHRS, CDR2 YFSETQ. CDR3 length: 14 residues. Trimming cost V 0 bases and J 0 bases, with 6 bases left between them. CDR3 region: CASSLGMMNTEAFF. The CDR3 nucleotides are TGCGCCAGCAGCTTGGGGATGATGAACACTGAAGCTTTCTTT.

The gene calls are TRBV5-1 and TRBJ1-2, with no clear D. The V and J ends lost 5 bases and 4 bases respectively, with 18 bases between them. This CDR3 has 15 residues. The V gene's germline CDR1 is SGHRS and CDR2 YFSETQ. The CDR3 DNA sequence: TGCGCCAGCAGACCGGCCGGGGTTTTCGGCTATGGCTACACCTTC. It yields the protein CASRPAGVFGYGYTF.

Regarding this clone: The junction and the germline gene differ at one end; a read error may be behind it. The sample holds other DNA sequences that translate to the same CDR3. The V and J genes are TRBV7-8 and TRBJ1-3, with D possibly being TRBD1 (5 bases). The CDR3 consists of 15 residues. The germline CDR1 and CDR2 sequences are SGHVS and FQNEAQ. Here the CDR3 reads CASSLVQGSGNTIYF. CDR3 in DNA: TGCGCCAGCAGCTTAGTTCAGGGATCTGGAAACACCATATATTTT. Supplemented by reference TRBV7-8 and TRBJ1-3, the full variable domain reads GAGVSQSPRYKVAKRGQDVALRCDPISGHVSLFWYQQALGQGPEFLTYFQNEAQLDKSGLPSDRFFAERPEGSVSTLKIQRTQQEDSAVYLCASSLVQGSGNTIYFGEGSWLTVV.

CDR3 bases: TGTGCCATCAGTGAGGCTCCCCGAGGGACTGAAGCTTTCTTT. This codes for CAISEAPRGTEAFF. V is TRBV10-3 and J is TRBJ1-1, with unresolved D. Trimming left V 2 bases short and J 5 bases short, with 12 bases between. CDR1 is ENHRY, CDR2 SYGVKD, per germline. This CDR3 is built from 14 residues.

The rearrangement joins TRBV28 to TRBJ1-2; no clear D. The CDR3 is 14 residues long. V gave up 5 bases and J gave up 2 bases, with 12 bases separating them. Germline CDR1 reads MDHEN; CDR2 reads SYDVKM. CDR3 in amino acids: CASSGTVGNYGYTF. CDR3 nucleotides: TGTGCCAGCAGTGGCACAGTGGGGAACTATGGCTACACCTTC.

V is TRBV18 and J is TRBJ2-7; tentatively, D is TRBD2 (5 bases). V lost 2 bases and J lost 6, with 14 bases in between. Germline V gene data show CDR1 as KGHSH and CDR2 as LQKENI. CDR3 length: 14 amino acids. Written as DNA, the CDR3 is TGTGCCAGCTCACCAGTTCGCTCAGAGGGCGAGCAGTACTTC. This codes for CASSPVRSEGEQYF. Together with reference TRBV18 and TRBJ2-7, the CDR3 gives the full variable domain: NAGVMQNPRHLVRRRGQEARLRCSPMKGHSHVYWYRQLPEEGLKFMVYLQKENIIDESGMPKERFSAEFPKEGPSILRIQQVVRGDSAAYFCASSPVRSEGEQYFGPGTRLTVT.

The V and J genes are TRBV6-1 and TRBJ1-2; no definite D call. V was cut by 7 bases and J by 2 bases, with 14 bases left in between. Per the germline V gene, CDR1 is MNHNS and CDR2 is SASEGT. The CDR3 totals 14 residues. Written as DNA, the CDR3 is TGTGCCAGCAAACAGTACACACTAAACTATGGCTACACCTTC. It translates to CASKQYTLNYGYTF.

The chain has TRBV7-9 and TRBJ1-3, with 7 positions matching TRBD1. Germline V lookup: CDR1 SEHNR, CDR2 FQNEAQ (reference sequence). CDR3 length: 15 amino acids. Losses at the gene ends were 1 base for V and 4 bases for J; bases not matched to a gene: 4. The CDR3 is CASSLVQGQGNTIYF. In DNA form, the CDR3 reads TGTGCCAGCAGCTTAGTACAGGGGCAGGGAAACACCATATATTTT.

This chain connects TRBV6-7 to TRBJ1-4; the D is unclear. TRBV6-7 qualifies as an ORF whose function is uncertain. This CDR3 contains 15 residues. Trimming took 7 bases from V and 8 from J, leaving 20 bases between them. Here the CDR3 reads CASKTDTRLREKLFF. CDR3 DNA sequence: TGTGCCAGCAAGACCGACACCCGTTTGAGAGAAAAACTGTTTTTT.

The gene calls are TRBV6-1 and TRBJ1-1; no definite D call. Germline CDR1 is MNHNS and CDR2 is SASEGT. The ends were cut back, 5 bases at V and 4 bases at J, with 11 bases in the middle. The CDR3 length is 13 residues. In nucleotides, the CDR3 is TGTGCCAGCAGTCGGACCCGAACCACTGAAGCTTTCTTT. Protein product: CASSRTRTTEAFF.

This sequence joins TRBV2 and TRBJ2-7, with a weak D call TRBD1 (5 bases). This CDR3 comprises 12 residues. V gave up 7 bases and J gave up 11 bases, with 18 bases separating them. Germline V gene lookup returns CDR1 SNHLY and CDR2 FYNNEI. The CDR3 bases are TGTGCCAGCATGGTGGATAGGGGTCGGGAGTACTTC. Amino acids: CASMVDRGREYF.

The rearrangement joins TRBV28 to TRBJ1-2; no clear D gene. Germline CDR1 reads MDHEN; CDR2 reads SYDVKM. Trimming left V 6 bases short and J 1 base short, with 12 bases between. There are 14 residues in the CDR3. CDR3 DNA sequence: TGTGCCAGCAGCCTAAGAAGTTTTAACTATGGCTACACCTTC. Its translation: CASSLRSFNYGYTF.

V usage is TRBV4-3 and J usage is TRBJ1-3; D is uncertain. The germline CDR1 and CDR2 sequences are LGHNA and YSLEER. Trimming cost V 0 bases and J 1 base, with 10 bases left between them. The CDR3 is made up of 16 amino acids. This CDR3 is CASSQDQIRSGNTIYF. The CDR3 DNA reads TGCGCCAGCAGCCAAGATCAAATACGATCTGGAAACACCATATATTTT.

The chain is built from TRBV7-2 and TRBJ2-1; 7 nucleotides agree with TRBD2. The CDR3 is 14 residues long. Germline CDR1 SGHTA, CDR2 FQGNSA. The V and J ends lost 5 bases and 14 bases, in that order; junction bases with no gene match: 15. The CDR3 DNA sequence: TGTGCCAGCAGCCCCTGGGGCCTCCCGGCGGGGGAGTTCTTC. Its protein product is CASSPWGLPAGEFF.

V usage is TRBV29-1 and J usage is TRBJ2-1; tentatively, D is TRBD1 or TRBD2 (5 bases each). Trimming took off 8 bases at V and 4 bases at J, with 12 bases between the two ends. The V gene's germline CDR1 is SQVTM and CDR2 ANQGSEA. The length of the CDR3 is 12 residues. The CDR3 sequence is CSIGTAYNEQFF. As DNA, the CDR3 is TGCAGCATTGGGACCGCTTACAATGAGCAGTTCTTC.

V gene TRBV28 combines with J gene TRBJ2-1, with D unclear. CDR1 MDHEN and CDR2 SYDVKM come from the germline V gene. CDR3 length: 11 residues. V was clipped by 4 bases and J by 10 bases, with 8 bases between them. In DNA form, the CDR3 reads TGTGCCAGCAGTTATCCACACGAGCAGTTCTTC. It translates to CASSYPHEQFF.

The rearrangement links TRBV2 to TRBJ2-3; D may be TRBD2 (6 bases). The CDR3 is 14 residues long. V was cut by 4 bases and J by 2 bases, with 10 bases left in between. Looked up from germline, CDR1 is SNHLY and CDR2 is FYNNEI. CDR3 sequence: CASSGTTYTDTQYF. DNA for the CDR3: TGTGCCAGCAGTGGGACTACTTACACAGATACGCAGTATTTT.

This chain connects TRBV29-1 to TRBJ2-3, with a tentative D call TRBD2 (6 bases). Looked up from germline, CDR1 is SQVTM and CDR2 is ANQGSEA. CDR3 length: 13 amino acids. V shed 6 bases and J shed 2 bases, with 12 bases lying between them. In DNA, the CDR3 is TGCAGCGTCGCCGGGGGAACCACAGATACGCAGTATTTT. Translated: CSVAGGTTDTQYF.